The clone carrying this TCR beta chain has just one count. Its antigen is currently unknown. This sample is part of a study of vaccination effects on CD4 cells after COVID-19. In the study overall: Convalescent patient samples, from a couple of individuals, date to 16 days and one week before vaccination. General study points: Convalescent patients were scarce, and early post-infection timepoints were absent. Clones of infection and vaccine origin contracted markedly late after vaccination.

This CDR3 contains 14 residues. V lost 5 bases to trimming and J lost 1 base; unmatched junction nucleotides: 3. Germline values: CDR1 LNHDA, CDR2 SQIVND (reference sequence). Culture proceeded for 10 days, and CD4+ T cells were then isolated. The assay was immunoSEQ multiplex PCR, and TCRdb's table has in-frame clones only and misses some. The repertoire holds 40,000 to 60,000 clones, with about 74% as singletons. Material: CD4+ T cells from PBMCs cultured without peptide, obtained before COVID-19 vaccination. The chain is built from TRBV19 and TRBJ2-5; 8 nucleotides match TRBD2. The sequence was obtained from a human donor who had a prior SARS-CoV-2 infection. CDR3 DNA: TGTGCCAGTAGTGTAGCGGGGAGCCAAGAGACCCAGTACTTC. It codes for CASSVAGSQETQYF. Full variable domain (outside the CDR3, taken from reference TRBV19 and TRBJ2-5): DGGITQSPKYLFRKEGQNVTLSCEQNLNHDAMYWYRQDPGQGLRLIYYSQIVNDFQKGDIAEGYSVSREKKESFPLTVTSAQKNPTAFYLCASSVAGSQETQYFGPGTRLLVL.